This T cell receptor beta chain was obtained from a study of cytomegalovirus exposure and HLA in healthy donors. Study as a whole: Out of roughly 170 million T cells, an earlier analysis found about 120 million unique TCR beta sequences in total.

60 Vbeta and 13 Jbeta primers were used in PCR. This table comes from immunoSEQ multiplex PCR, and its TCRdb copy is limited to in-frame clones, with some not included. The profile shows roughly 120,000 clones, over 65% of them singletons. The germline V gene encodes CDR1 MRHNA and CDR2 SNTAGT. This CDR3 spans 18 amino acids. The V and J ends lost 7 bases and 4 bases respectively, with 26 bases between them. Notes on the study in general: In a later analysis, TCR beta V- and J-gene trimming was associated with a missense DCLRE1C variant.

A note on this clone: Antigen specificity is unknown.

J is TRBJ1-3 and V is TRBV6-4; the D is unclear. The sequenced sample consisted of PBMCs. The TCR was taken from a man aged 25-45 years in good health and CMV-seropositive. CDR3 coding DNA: TGTGCCAGCAACCATCGGAGGCGGATAAAATCGGGAGGAAACACCATATATTTT. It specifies CASNHRRRIKSGGNTIYF.